The clone carrying this T cell receptor (beta chain) was observed once. What it binds is unknown. This record belongs to a study of cytotoxic CD8 clonotypes in ibrutinib-treated CLL. Study at large: Among the samples, the mean was about 260,000 productive templates and 85,000 to 95,000 productive rearrangements. Study-level points and caveats: Progressing patients had sampling times that differed from those of sustained-remission patients. Circulating CD8+ T-cell counts were tracked by baseline clonality, which exceeded that of age-matched healthy donors.

Sequencing used immunoSEQ multiplex PCR; TCRdb keeps in-frame clones, though not all of them. The sample carries about 310,000 clones, around four fifths recorded once. Germline V gene data show CDR1 as SGHDT and CDR2 as YYEEEE. This CDR3 spans 16 amino acids. V gave up 5 bases and J gave up 0 bases, with 14 bases separating them. The source material was PBMCs, sampled before ibrutinib treatment. This clonotype originated in a human donor with chronic lymphocytic leukemia. This chain joins TRBV5-6 and TRBJ2-2; D is unresolved. CDR3 protein: CASRRTVLANTGELFF. The CDR3 region has the DNA TGTGCCAGCAGACGGACCGTCTTAGCGAACACCGGGGAGCTGTTTTTT. The variable domain in full, completed from reference TRBV5-6 and TRBJ2-2, reads DAGVTQSPTHLIKTRGQQVTLRCSPKSGHDTVSWYQQALGQGPQFIFQYYEEEERQRGNFPDRFSGHQFPNYSSELNVNALLLGDSALYLCASRRTVLANTGELFFGEGSRLTVL.